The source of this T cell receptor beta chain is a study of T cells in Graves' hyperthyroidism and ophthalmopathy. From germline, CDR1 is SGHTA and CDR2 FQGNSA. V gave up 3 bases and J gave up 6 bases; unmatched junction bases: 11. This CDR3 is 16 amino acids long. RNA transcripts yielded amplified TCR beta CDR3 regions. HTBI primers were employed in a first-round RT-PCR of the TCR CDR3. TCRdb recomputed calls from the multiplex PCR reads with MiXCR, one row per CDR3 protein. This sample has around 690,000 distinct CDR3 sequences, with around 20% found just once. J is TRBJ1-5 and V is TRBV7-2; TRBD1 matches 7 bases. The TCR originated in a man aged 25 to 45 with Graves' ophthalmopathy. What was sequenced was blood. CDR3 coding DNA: TGTGCCAGCAGCTTGCCGGGGGACAGTGTAAGTCAGCCCCAGCATTTT. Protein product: CASSLPGDSVSQPQHF.